This T cell receptor (beta chain) was recovered during a study of T cells after yellow fever vaccination. Findings and caveats of the study: Secondary responses were weaker yet peaked faster, day 5 versus 15. Reappearing after the booster were most of the clones from primary vaccination (around 96% CD4, 75% to 90% CD8).

TCRdb re-called the 5' RACE reads through MiXCR, storing one row per CDR3 protein. The sample includes about 320,000 distinct CDR3 sequences, roughly 10% of them seen just once. This clonotype has only a few counts. Its specificity is unknown. Trimming left V 4 bases short and J 0 bases short, with 15 bases between. This CDR3 has 16 residues. Germline values: CDR1 MGHRA, CDR2 YSYEKL. V and J are TRBV4-1 and TRBJ1-2; D is unresolved. The TCR sequence derives from a man aged 18 to 35 who received the YFV17D yellow fever vaccine. Sample: CD4+ T cells sorted from PBMCs, taken 45 days after the yellow fever booster vaccination. The DNA of the CDR3 is TGCGCCAGCAGCCTCACCGATCATCCAGCTAACTATGGCTACACCTTC. Its translation is CASSLTDHPANYGYTF.